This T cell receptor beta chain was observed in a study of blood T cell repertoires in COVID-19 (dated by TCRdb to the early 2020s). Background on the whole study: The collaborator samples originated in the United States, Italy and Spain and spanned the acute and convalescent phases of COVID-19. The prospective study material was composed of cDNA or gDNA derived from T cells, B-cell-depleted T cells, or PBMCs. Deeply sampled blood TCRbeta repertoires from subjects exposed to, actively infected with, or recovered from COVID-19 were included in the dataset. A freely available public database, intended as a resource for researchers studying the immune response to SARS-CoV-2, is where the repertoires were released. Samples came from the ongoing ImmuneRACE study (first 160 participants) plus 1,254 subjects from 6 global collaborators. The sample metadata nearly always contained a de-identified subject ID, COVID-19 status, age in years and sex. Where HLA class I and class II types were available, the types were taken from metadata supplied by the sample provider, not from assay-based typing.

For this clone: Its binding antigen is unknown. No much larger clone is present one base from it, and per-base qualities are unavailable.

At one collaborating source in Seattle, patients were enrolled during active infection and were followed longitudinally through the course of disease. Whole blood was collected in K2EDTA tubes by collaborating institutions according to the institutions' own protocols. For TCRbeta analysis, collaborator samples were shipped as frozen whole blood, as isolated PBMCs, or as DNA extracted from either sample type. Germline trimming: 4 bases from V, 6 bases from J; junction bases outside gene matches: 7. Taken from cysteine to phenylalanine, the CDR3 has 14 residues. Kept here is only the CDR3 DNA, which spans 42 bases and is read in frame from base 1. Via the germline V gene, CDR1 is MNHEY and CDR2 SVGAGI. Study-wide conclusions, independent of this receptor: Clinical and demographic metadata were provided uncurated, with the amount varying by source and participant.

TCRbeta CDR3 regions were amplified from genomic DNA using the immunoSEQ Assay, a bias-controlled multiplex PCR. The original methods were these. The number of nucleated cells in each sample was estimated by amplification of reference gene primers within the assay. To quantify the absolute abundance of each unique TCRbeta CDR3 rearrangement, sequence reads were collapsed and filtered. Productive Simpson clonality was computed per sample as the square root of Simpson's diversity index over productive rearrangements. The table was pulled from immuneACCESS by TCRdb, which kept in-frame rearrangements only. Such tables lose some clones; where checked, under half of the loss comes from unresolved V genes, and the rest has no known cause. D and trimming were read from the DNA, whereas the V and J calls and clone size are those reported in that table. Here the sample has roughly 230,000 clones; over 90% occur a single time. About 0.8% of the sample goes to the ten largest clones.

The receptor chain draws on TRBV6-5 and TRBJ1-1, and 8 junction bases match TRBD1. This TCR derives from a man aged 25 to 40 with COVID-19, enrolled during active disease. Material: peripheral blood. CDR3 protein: CASSSRQGRAEAFF. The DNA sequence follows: TGTGCCAGCAGTTCCCGACAGGGGCGGGCTGAAGCTTTCTTT.